Below, 7 T cell receptor beta chains from the same sample are listed, as sequenced in a study of cytomegalovirus exposure and HLA in healthy donors. Assay used: immunoSEQ multiplex PCR; TCRdb lists only in-frame clones, some missing. This sample yields about 71,000 clones, of which roughly 94% are seen a single time; 1.2% to 1.5% belongs to the top ten. The sequenced sample consisted of PBMCs. Source of these receptors: a man younger than 30 in good health and CMV-seropositive.

V usage is TRBV11-2 and J usage is TRBJ1-4; 11 nucleotides agree with TRBD1. V was pared by 3 bases and J by 2 bases, with 8 bases of the junction left unmatched. The germline V gene has CDR1 SGHAT and CDR2 FQNNGV. This CDR3 comprises 18 residues. In nucleotides, the CDR3 is TGTGCCAGCAGCTTCGGGACAGGGGGGATCAGTACTAATGAAAAACTGTTTTTT. It codes for CASSFGTGGISTNEKLFF.

J is TRBJ2-3 and V is TRBV5-5; D might be TRBD1 (6 bases). The CDR3 loop spans 14 amino acids. V was cut by 0 bases and J by 2 bases, with 7 bases left in between. Germline loops: CDR1 SGHKS, CDR2 YYEKEE (reference sequence). The CDR3 DNA is TGTGCCAGCAGCTTGGGGGACACCACAGATACGCAGTATTTT. This codes for CASSLGDTTDTQYF.

The gene calls are TRBV10-3 and TRBJ2-7, with D possibly TRBD1 on 5 matching bases. There are 14 residues in the CDR3. The germline gives CDR1 ENHRY, CDR2 SYGVKD. The V gene lost 0 bases and the J gene lost 5 bases, with 11 bases spanning the gap. The CDR3 DNA follows: TGTGCCATCAGTGAGTCTTCAGGGATCGACGAGCAGTACTTC. This gives the protein CAISESSGIDEQYF.

The chain joins TRBV18 to TRBJ1-2; D not certain. Trimming took 6 bases from V and 7 from J, leaving 21 bases between them. Germline V CDR1 and CDR2: KGHSH, LQKENI. This CDR3 region has 15 residues. CDR3 amino acids: CASSLLTGKDGGYTF. CDR3 bases: TGTGCCAGCTCCCTACTGACCGGGAAAGACGGTGGCTACACCTTC.

This rearrangement joins TRBV30 to TRBJ1-2, with a weak D call TRBD1 (5 bases). V dropped 1 base and J dropped 2 bases, with 5 bases sitting between them. CDR3 length: 12 residues. CDR1 is GTSNPN, CDR2 SVGIG, per germline (reference sequence). The CDR3 DNA sequence: TGTGCCTGGAGTGAGGGGAACTATGGCTACACCTTC. This translates into CAWSEGNYGYTF.

The gene calls are TRBV6-5 and TRBJ2-7; D is unresolved. CDR3 length: 15 residues. From germline, CDR1 is MNHEY and CDR2 SVGAGI. The ends were cut back, 2 bases at V and 0 bases at J, with 11 bases in the middle. The CDR3 DNA sequence: TGTGCCAGCAGTTACGGGCAGCTAAGCTCCTACGAGCAGTACTTC. It encodes CASSYGQLSSYEQYF.

The V call is TRBV7-2, the J call TRBJ2-5; D unresolved. The V and J ends lost 1 base and 2 bases respectively, with 5 bases between them. Germline CDR1 reads SGHTA; CDR2 reads FQGNSA. The CDR3 runs to 13 residues. CDR3 coding DNA: TGTGCCAGCAGCTTAGACAAACAAGAGACCCAGTACTTC. This translates into CASSLDKQETQYF.